This entry lists 6 T cell receptor beta chains sequenced from one sample in a study of cytomegalovirus exposure and HLA in healthy donors. Primers included in the PCR were 60 Vbeta and 13 Jbeta primers. Assay used: immunoSEQ multiplex PCR; TCRdb lists only in-frame clones, some missing. Of 130,000 to 150,000 clones listed, around 75% are singletons. What was sequenced was PBMCs. The receptors come from a woman younger than 45 in good health and CMV-seronegative.

As regards this clone: Other DNA sequences in the same sample also yield this CDR3. The rearrangement joins TRBV29-1 to TRBJ2-2; weak D call: TRBD1 (6 bases). V gave up 6 bases and J gave up 2 bases, with 10 bases separating them. The CDR3 length is 13 residues. Germline CDR1 reads SQVTM; CDR2 reads ANQGSEA. The CDR3 sequence is CSVDRSNTGELFF. In DNA form, the CDR3 reads TGCAGCGTCGACAGGTCCAACACCGGGGAGCTGTTTTTT.

This rearrangement joins TRBV5-1 to TRBJ1-1; 8 bases align to TRBD1. Trimming removed 2 bases from V and 8 bases from J; junction bases left unmatched: 11. The CDR3 length is 15 residues. Looked up from germline, CDR1 is SGHRS and CDR2 is YFSETQ. The CDR3 spells CASSFVPGQDREAFF. In DNA, the CDR3 is TGCGCCAGCAGCTTCGTCCCGGGACAGGACCGGGAAGCTTTCTTT.

This chain links TRBV7-2 with TRBJ1-3; 7 bases are a match to TRBD1. Germline V gives CDR1 SGHTA, CDR2 FQGNSA. The CDR3 extends over 14 amino acids. After removal of 5 bases from V and 5 bases from J, the junction contained 6 bases not matched to a gene. CDR3 DNA sequence: TGTGCCAGCAGCGCCCGGACAGGCCGAAACACCATATATTTT. This sequence encodes CASSARTGRNTIYF. The whole variable domain, filled in from reference TRBV7-2 and TRBJ1-3, reads GAGVSQSPSNKVTEKGKDVELRCDPISGHTALYWYRQSLGQGLEFLIYFQGNSAPDKSGLPSDRFSAERTGGSVSTLTIQRTQQEDSAVYLCASSARTGRNTIYFGEGSWLTVV.

The chain links TRBV5-4 to TRBJ2-3; 10 bases match TRBD1. The trim removed 3 bases at V and 3 bases at J, leaving 1 base unmatched. Germline CDR1 is SGHNT and CDR2 is YYREEE (reference sequence). This CDR3 is built from 14 residues. CDR3 DNA: TGTGCCAGCAGCTGGGACAGGGGAACAGATACGCAGTATTTT. It specifies CASSWDRGTDTQYF.

This clone was seen once. The chain uses TRBV2 and TRBJ2-5; D perhaps matches TRBD2 (5 bases). The CDR3 is 15 residues long. The V end lost 4 bases, the J end lost 2 bases, and 14 bases lay between the germline ends. Germline CDR1 and CDR2: SNHLY and FYNNEI. Here the CDR3 DNA reads TGTGCCAGCAGTGCCGGGAAGATGGTTCAAGAGACCCAGTACTTC. Protein sequence: CASSAGKMVQETQYF. Supplemented by reference TRBV2 and TRBJ2-5, the full variable domain reads EPEVTQTPSHQVTQMGQEVILRCVPISNHLYFYWYRQILGQKVEFLVSFYNNEISEKSEIFDDQFSVERPDGSNFTLKIRSTKLEDSAMYFCASSAGKMVQETQYFGPGTRLLVL.

The V call is TRBV10-3, the J call TRBJ1-2, with TRBD1 identical over 10 bases. CDR3 length: 17 residues. V was clipped by 3 bases and J by 4 bases; unmatched bases: 11. CDR1 and CDR2 from the germline V gene are ENHRY and SYGVKD. In DNA form, the CDR3 reads TGTGCCATCAGTGATGGGGACAGGGGATATCGGAGCTATGGCTACACCTTC. It specifies CAISDGDRGYRSYGYTF.